A selection of T cell receptor beta chains follows, all from one sample in a study of T cell responses to AZD1222 COVID-19 vaccine. Data came from immunoSEQ multiplex PCR; TCRdb stores just in-frame clones and leaves some out. The sample lists under 150,000 clones, less than 95% seen once, with approximately 3% in the top ten. Sample: peripheral blood, taken on day 0 of AZD1222 vaccination. The receptors derive from an adult in good health. Both conserved end residues are part of each CDR3. The D gene is left open where the match is weak. Size values are once, few and many counts, or a class for expanded clones, and some rows have none.

J gene,clone size,D gene,CDR3 length,V gene,CDR3 DNA,CDR3 protein
TRBJ1-6,NA,NA,14,TRBV7-6,TGTGCCAGCAGCTTAATCCGGGGAGATTCACCCCTCCACTTT,CASSLIRGDSPLHF
TRBJ2-7,NA,NA,15,TRBV9,TGTGCCAGCAGCTCGGGGGGCGCCTACACCTACGAGCAGTACTTC,CASSSGGAYTYEQYF
TRBJ2-1,NA,TRBD2,15,TRBV19,TGTGCCAGTAGCCCTGGCGCTAGCGGGAGCAATGAGCAGTTCTTC,CASSPGASGSNEQFF
TRBJ1-1,once,NA,13,TRBV7-9,TGTGCCAGCAGGCAGAGCCAGAACACTGAAGCTTTCTTT,CASRQSQNTEAFF
TRBJ2-2,NA,NA,15,TRBV28,TGTGCCAGCAGTTTTAGGGGTTTAGGCACCGGGGAGCTGTTTTTT,CASSFRGLGTGELFF
TRBJ1-2,NA,NA,19,TRBV7-6,TGTGCCAGCAGCTTAGCCCCTGCCCAATTTCAGGGAGGGGACTATGGCTACACCTTC,CASSLAPAQFQGGDYGYTF
TRBJ1-1,NA,NA,18,TRBV28,TGTGCCAGCAGTCCTATAAACCTGGGCCGGGGCGGGAACACTGAAGCTTTCTTT,CASSPINLGRGGNTEAFF
TRBJ1-2,NA,NA,16,TRBV21-1,TGTGCCAGCAGCAAAGCGGACAGGGGGCGATCCTATGGCTACACCTTC,CASSKADRGRSYGYTF
TRBJ1-1,NA,NA,11,TRBV11-3,TGTGCCAGCAGCTCGGTCACTGAAGCTTTCTTT,CASSSVTEAFF
TRBJ2-5,NA,NA,12,TRBV12-3/TRBV12-4,TGTGCCAGCAGTTCAGGTTTCGAGACCCAGTACTTC,CASSSGFETQYF
TRBJ1-4,NA,NA,17,TRBV15,TGTGCCACCAGCAGAGGGCTACAGTCCGCAACTAATGAAAAACTGTTTTTT,CATSRGLQSATNEKLFF
TRBJ2-7,NA,NA,14,TRBV7-7,TGTGCCAGCAGCTTAGCGCTGGGGGTCCACGAGCAGTACTTC,CASSLALGVHEQYF
TRBJ1-5,NA,NA,14,TRBV10-2,TGCGCCAGCAGTGGGTACAGAAACAATCAGCCCCAGCATTTT,CASSGYRNNQPQHF
TRBJ1-1,NA,NA,15,TRBV5-6,TGTGCCAGCAGCTCCGCCGGACGGAAGAACACTGAAGCTTTCTTT,CASSSAGRKNTEAFF